This T cell receptor beta chain was retrieved from a study of blood T cells in healthy people across ages. Sample-barcoded 5' priming and a J-beta primer mix drove a second PCR of roughly 6 to 12 cycles. TCRdb processed the 5' RACE reads anew with MiXCR; each CDR3 protein has one entry. The table lists 1,500,000 or so distinct CDR3 sequences, almost 60% of them singletons, with over 5% in the top ten. V was pared by 7 bases and J by 3 bases, with 17 bases between. Germline CDR1 is SGHTA and CDR2 is FQGNSA. This CDR3 has 15 residues. The sequenced material came from blood. The chain is built from TRBV7-2 and TRBJ2-3; D not certain. The clonotype was recovered from a man younger than 30 in good health. The CDR3 reads CASTLGPLGTDTQYF. CDR3 sequence (DNA): TGTGCCAGCACCCTCGGACCCCTAGGGACAGATACGCAGTATTTT. The full variable domain, rest sourced from reference TRBV7-2 and TRBJ2-3, is GAGVSQSPSNKVTEKGKDVELRCDPISGHTALYWYRQSLGQGLEFLIYFQGNSAPDKSGLPSDRFSAERTGGSVSTLTIQRTQQEDSAVYLCASTLGPLGTDTQYFGPGTRLTVL.